This T cell receptor (beta chain) was captured in a study of blood T cells in healthy people across ages. The study, taken as a whole, reports: Roughly linear age-related decline in beta diversity appeared, significant by age around 38. Both higher diversity and more naive CD4+ cells marked long-lived donors when set against aged donors.

The second PCR ran roughly 6 to 12 cycles with a sample-barcoded 5' primer and J-beta primers. TCRdb processed the 5' RACE reads anew with MiXCR; each CDR3 protein has one entry. The sample shows 780,000 or so distinct CDR3 sequences, about 25% of them seen only once. There are a few counts of this clonotype. Its antigen is unidentified. CDR3 length equals 14 residues. The junction had 9 bases not matched to a gene; V was cut back by 10 bases and J by 2 bases. The germline V gene has CDR1 MDHEN and CDR2 SYDVKM. These same data were also listed under a study on T cells of mothers and their children. That source adds: Related mother and child pairs showed slightly greater overlap (not significant) than unrelated pairs did.

The sample comprised blood. The V call is TRBV28, the J call TRBJ2-3, with 7 bases that match TRBD2. This clonotype was sampled from a boy younger than 18 in good health. The CDR3 nucleotides read TGTGCCAACACATCGGGGGGAAACACAGATACGCAGTATTTT. It translates to CANTSGGNTDTQYF.